Here is one T cell receptor beta chain with its context. Its antigen is currently unknown. These data are taken from a study of cytomegalovirus exposure and HLA in healthy donors. Broader study findings: Across donors, most TCRs were seen rarely, yet some public ones were widespread. Reports described diagnosis of cytomegalovirus status by the classifier as highly specific and sensitive.

Method: immunoSEQ multiplex PCR; TCRdb's copy keeps in-frame clones and lacks some. The sample carries 100,000 to 150,000 clones, around nine tenths recorded once. Germline V lookup: CDR1 MNHNY, CDR2 SVGAGI (reference sequence). With 5 bases clipped from V and 5 bases from J, the junction kept 9 bases outside the gene matches. This CDR3 contains 14 residues. The donors were part of the validation cohort of 120 subjects. That cohort was separate from the first cohort, which comprised fewer than 800 subjects. Sequencing used PBMCs. This clonotype was sampled from a woman younger than 30 in good health and CMV-seronegative. The rearrangement joins TRBV6-6 to TRBJ2-7; 7 nucleotides agree with TRBD1. Written as DNA, the CDR3 is TGTGCCAGCAGTCACCGACAGGGTGTCCACGAGCAGTACTTC. This codes for CASSHRQGVHEQYF.